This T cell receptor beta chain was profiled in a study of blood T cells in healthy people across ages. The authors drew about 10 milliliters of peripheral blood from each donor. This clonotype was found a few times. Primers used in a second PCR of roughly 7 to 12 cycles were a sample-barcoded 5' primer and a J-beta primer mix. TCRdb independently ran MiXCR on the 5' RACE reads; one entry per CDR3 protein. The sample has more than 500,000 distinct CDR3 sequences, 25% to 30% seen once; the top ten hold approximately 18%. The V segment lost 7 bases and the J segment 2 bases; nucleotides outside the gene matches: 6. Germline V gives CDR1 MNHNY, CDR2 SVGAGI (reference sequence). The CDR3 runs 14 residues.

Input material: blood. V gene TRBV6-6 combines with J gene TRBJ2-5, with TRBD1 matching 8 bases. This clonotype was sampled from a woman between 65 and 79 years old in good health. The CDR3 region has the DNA TGTGCCAGCACCAGGACAGGGACGCAAGAGACCCAGTACTTC. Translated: CASTRTGTQETQYF.